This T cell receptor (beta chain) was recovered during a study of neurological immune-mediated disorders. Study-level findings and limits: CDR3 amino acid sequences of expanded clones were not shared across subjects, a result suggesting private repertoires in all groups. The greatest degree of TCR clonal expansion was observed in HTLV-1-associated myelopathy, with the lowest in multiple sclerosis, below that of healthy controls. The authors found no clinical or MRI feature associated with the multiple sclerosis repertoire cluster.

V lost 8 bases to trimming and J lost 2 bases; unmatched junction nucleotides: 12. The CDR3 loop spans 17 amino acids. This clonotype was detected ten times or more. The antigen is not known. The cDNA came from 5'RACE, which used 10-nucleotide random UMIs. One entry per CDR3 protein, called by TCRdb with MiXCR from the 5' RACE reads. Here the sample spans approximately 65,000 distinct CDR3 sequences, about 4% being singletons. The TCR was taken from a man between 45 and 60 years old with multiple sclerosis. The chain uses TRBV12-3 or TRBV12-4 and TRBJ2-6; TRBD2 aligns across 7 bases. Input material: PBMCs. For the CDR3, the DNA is TGTGCCAGCGGGAGGGACGCTTCTATACCTGGGGCCAACGTCCTGACTTTC. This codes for CASGRDASIPGANVLTF.